The rows below give T cell receptor beta chains drawn from one sample of a study of blood T cells in healthy people across ages. From the 5' RACE reads, TCRdb called clonotypes with MiXCR, one entry per CDR3 protein. The sample lists about 1,400,000 distinct CDR3 sequences, approximately 63% occurring once. Sequenced input: blood. Source of these receptors: a man aged 18 to 30 in good health. Both conserved end residues are part of each CDR3. Each record gives: D gene, clone size, V gene, J gene, CDR3 DNA, CDR3 protein. A D gene is named only where the DNA matches it firmly. Part of the rows lack a size; the others show once, few, many or a class for expanded clones.

>TRBD2|NA|TRBV10-3|TRBJ2-2
TGTGCCATCAGTGCGATGGCGGGAGAACGGACCGGGGAGCTGTTTTTT
CAISAMAGERTGELFF
>NA|many|TRBV6-2/TRBV6-3|TRBJ1-2
TGTGCCAGCAGTTACCAGGGGAACTATGGCTACACCTTC
CASSYQGNYGYTF
>TRBD1|NA|TRBV6-5|TRBJ1-2
TGTGCCAGCAGCCCCCGCAGGGGGCCTAACTATGGCTACACCTTC
CASSPRRGPNYGYTF
>NA|NA|TRBV5-1|TRBJ1-5
TGCGCCAGCAGATTGATGAGGGCCGGGGTGGAAGGTGGGCCCCAGCATTTT
CASRLMRAGVEGGPQHF
>TRBD2|NA|TRBV4-2|TRBJ2-2
TGTGCCAGCAGCCGGTCGGGGGGACTTAACACCGGGGAGCTGTTTTTT
CASSRSGGLNTGELFF
>NA|NA|TRBV18|TRBJ1-1
TGTGCCAGCTCATCCCCCTTAACGTACACAACTTTCTTT
CASSSPLTYTTFF
>NA|NA|TRBV27|TRBJ1-2
TGTGCCAGCAGTCGCTCAGGGAACCTTAACTATGGCTACACCTTT
CASSRSGNLNYGYTF
>NA|NA|TRBV10-3|TRBJ1-6
TGTGCCATCAGTGAGATTGGGACGGCAAATTCACCCCTCCACTTT
CAISEIGTANSPLHF
>NA|NA|TRBV4-1|TRBJ2-7
TGCGCCAGCAGCCAAGGCCTAGTGGCACAGTACGAGCAGTACTTC
CASSQGLVAQYEQYF
>TRBD2|NA|TRBV12-3/TRBV12-4|TRBJ2-1
TGTGCCAGCAGTTTCGGTCTAGCGGGAATTAGCGATGAGCAGTTCTTC
CASSFGLAGISDEQFF
>TRBD2|NA|TRBV12-3/TRBV12-4|TRBJ2-7
TGTGCCTGCGGGGAGCGGGAGCGAGGCTACGAGCAGTACTTC
CACGERERGYEQYF
>NA|NA|TRBV20-1|TRBJ2-5
TGCAGTGCAACCCATCAAGAGACCCAGTACTTC
CSATHQETQYF
>TRBD2|NA|TRBV20-1|TRBJ2-7
TGCAGTGCTTGGGCGGGACTAATCTCCTACGAGCAGTACTTC
CSAWAGLISYEQYF
>NA|once|TRBV12-3/TRBV12-4|TRBJ1-2
TGTGCCATCAACCGAGGGGAAGGCTACACCTTC
CAINRGEGYTF
>NA|NA|TRBV20-1|TRBJ2-7
TGCAGTGCCCAGACCGGTTACGAGCAGTACTTC
CSAQTGYEQYF
>NA|NA|TRBV27|TRBJ2-1
TGTGCCAGCAGTCCCCAATCCCTACAGGCTTACTCCTACAGTGAGCAGTTCTTC
CASSPQSLQAYSYSEQFF
>TRBD2|NA|TRBV6-6|TRBJ2-5
TGTGCCAGCAGTTCCGAGGGACTAGTAGGAGAGACCCAGTACTTC
CASSSEGLVGETQYF
>NA|NA|TRBV6-5|TRBJ2-5
TGTGCCAGCAGTTACTTGAAGGGAAGCGAGACCCAGTACTTC
CASSYLKGSETQYF
>TRBD2|NA|TRBV7-9|TRBJ2-7
TGTGCCAGCAGCCGTCTGGCTAGCGGTAGCTCCTACGAGCAGTACTTC
CASSRLASGSSYEQYF
>TRBD2|NA|TRBV7-8|TRBJ2-5
TGTGCCAGCAGCTTGATGACTAGCGAGACCCAGTACTTC
CASSLMTSETQYF
>NA|few|TRBV28|TRBJ2-7
TGTGCCAGCCAAGATACCTACGAGCAGTACTTC
CASQDTYEQYF
>NA|NA|TRBV5-1|TRBJ1-4
TGCGCCAGCAGCTTGGCCGGGATGAGTAAACTGTTTTTT
CASSLAGMSKLFF
>TRBD2|NA|TRBV5-1|TRBJ2-1
TGCGCCAGCAGCCCGGGACTAGCGGCACACAATGAGCAGTTCTTC
CASSPGLAAHNEQFF
>NA|once|TRBV6-5|TRBJ1-1
TGTGCCAGCAGTTACTCGGGGGGCTCGTCGACTTTCTTT
CASSYSGGSSTFF
>TRBD1|NA|TRBV4-3|TRBJ1-6
TGCGCCAGCAGCCTACGGACAGGGGAACCCCTCCACTTT
CASSLRTGEPLHF
>TRBD2|NA|TRBV3-1|TRBJ2-1
TGTGCCAGCAGCCAGCGTGCACTAGCGCCACATCAGTTCTTC
CASSQRALAPHQFF
>NA|NA|TRBV9|TRBJ2-3
TGTGCCAGCAGCGTACCCCGGGAGCGTTTAATAGTAGATACGCAGTATTTT
CASSVPRERLIVDTQYF
>TRBD2|few|TRBV5-1|TRBJ2-7
TGCGCCAGCAGCTTATGGGAGGGTGAGTCCTACGAGCAGTACTTC
CASSLWEGESYEQYF
>NA|few|TRBV24-1|TRBJ2-5
TGTGCCACCAGCTATCAAGAGACCCAGTACTTC
CATSYQETQYF
>NA|NA|TRBV3-1|TRBJ2-1
TGTGCCAGCAGCCAGAGGACGGGCCAGAAGTTCTTC
CASSQRTGQKFF
>NA|NA|TRBV11-2|TRBJ2-3
TGTGCCAGCAGCAGCCAACCCCCGCTCGGTAATACAGAAGATACGCAGTATTTT
CASSSQPPLGNTEDTQYF
>NA|few|TRBV6-5|TRBJ1-2
TGTGCCAGCACCCCAGGGTCAAATGGCTACACCTTC
CASTPGSNGYTF
>NA|few|TRBV6-2/TRBV6-3|TRBJ2-7
TGCGCCAGCAGCTACGAAGGGGGACTCTCCTACGAGCAGTACTTC
CASSYEGGLSYEQYF
>NA|few|TRBV5-1|TRBJ1-1
TGCGCCAGCAGCTTGGCCGCTGGGGCGGGGAACACTGAAGCTTTCTTT
CASSLAAGAGNTEAFF
>NA|NA|TRBV4-2|TRBJ2-7
TGTGCCAGCAGCCAAGAGGGGGCGGAGGAGCAGTACTTC
CASSQEGAEEQYF
>TRBD2|few|TRBV3-1|TRBJ2-1
TGTGCCAGCAGCCAATTGGCGGGAGGGCCCTACAATGAGCAGTTCTTC
CASSQLAGGPYNEQFF
>NA|few|TRBV2|TRBJ2-7
TGTGCCAGCAGTGATCAGGGGCAGACCTACGAGCAGTACTTC
CASSDQGQTYEQYF
>NA|NA|TRBV3-1|TRBJ1-2
TGTGCCAGCAGCCAAGATCTGGAGATTCCTAACTATGGCTACACCTTC
CASSQDLEIPNYGYTF
>NA|NA|TRBV7-6|TRBJ2-7
TGTGCCAGCAGCGCCGCTGGGGTTGCCTACGAGCAGTACTTC
CASSAAGVAYEQYF
>TRBD2|NA|TRBV9|TRBJ2-1
TGTGCCAGCAGCCCACGAGGGACTAGCGGGAGGCAGAATGAGCAGTTCTTC
CASSPRGTSGRQNEQFF
>NA|NA|TRBV29-1|TRBJ1-2
TGCAGCGTTGAAGATTATACAGCAGTCTATGGCTACACCTTC
CSVEDYTAVYGYTF